This TCR beta chain was identified in a study of CD8+ T cells in alopecia areata. Study in general: The drug, oral tofacitinib, was given to treated patients at 5 to 10 mg twice daily. Study results and limitations: Tofacitinib significantly reduced both scalp clonality and expanded CD8+ clones among the top 100.

The treatment is: oral pan-JAK inhibitor, 5-10 mg twice daily. Punch biopsies of lesional scalp, plus peripheral blood, were taken from alopecia areata patients. This CDR3 has 14 residues. The germline CDR1 and CDR2 sequences are LNHDA and SQIVND (reference sequence). V lost 5 bases, J lost 2 bases, and 5 bases stayed unmatched. It was cDNA, reverse transcribed from extracted RNA, that served as the sequencing template. Profiling relied on immunoSEQ multiplex PCR, and the TCRdb table lists in-frame clones only, not all of them. The profile covers more than 140,000 clones, with approximately 86% appearing a single time and roughly an eighth taken by the ten largest. For this clone: Antigen: not known.

Sequenced material: CD8+ T cells sorted from blood, taken at week 4, from a patient treated with tofacitinib. This chain joins TRBV19 and TRBJ2-5; TRBD1 matches at 7 bases. The source of this sequence is a human donor with alopecia areata. The CDR3 loop reads CASSLDRAQETQYF. In nucleotides, the CDR3 is TGTGCCAGTAGTCTCGACAGGGCACAAGAGACCCAGTACTTC.